The next 32 T cell receptor beta chains were all read from a single sample in a study of blood T cell repertoires in COVID-19. Method: immunoSEQ multiplex PCR; TCRdb's copy keeps in-frame clones and lacks some. The table shows around 110,000 clones, with about four fifths occurring only once. Input material: peripheral blood. The receptors come from a woman aged 70-85 years with acute or convalescent COVID-19.

The rearrangement links TRBV7-9 to TRBJ2-2; 9 positions match TRBD2. Germline CDR1 reads SEHNR; CDR2 reads FQNEAQ (reference sequence). The CDR3 spans 19 residues. V lost 2 bases, J lost 1 base, and 11 bases stayed unmatched. This chain's CDR3 is CASSLNARLAGVNTGELFF. CDR3 nucleotides: TGTGCCAGCAGCTTAAACGCCAGATTAGCGGGGGTGAACACCGGGGAGCTGTTTTTT.

The J gene is TRBJ1-2, the V gene TRBV7-2, with D tentatively TRBD1 (5 bases). V lost 3 bases to trimming and J lost 2 bases, with 7 bases between them. Germline V gene data show CDR1 as SGHTA and CDR2 as FQGNSA. This CDR3 spans 13 amino acids. In DNA, the CDR3 is TGTGCCAGCAGCTTGACAGCGAACTATGGCTACACCTTC. Encoded protein: CASSLTANYGYTF.

This clone was seen a few times. The chain carries TRBV5-1 and TRBJ2-5; TRBD2 might be the D (6 bases). V dropped 1 base and J dropped 3 bases, with 16 bases sitting between them. CDR1 is SGHRS and CDR2 is YFSETQ in the germline V gene. This CDR3 region has 16 residues. The CDR3 DNA reads TGCGCCAGCAGCTTGAACCCAGCGGGTATGAAAGAGACCCAGTACTTC. It is translated as CASSLNPAGMKETQYF.

The chain uses TRBV19 and TRBJ1-2; 7 bases match TRBD1. This CDR3 is 14 amino acids long. The germline V gene encodes CDR1 LNHDA and CDR2 SQIVND (reference sequence). V was pared by 4 bases and J by 7 bases, with 9 bases of the junction left unmatched. The CDR3 here is CASSTRQGNSGYTF. CDR3 bases: TGTGCCAGTAGTACCCGACAGGGTAATTCTGGCTACACCTTC.

This chain joins TRBV6-5 and TRBJ2-3; 10 nucleotides match TRBD1. After removal of 5 bases from V and 6 bases from J, the junction contained 5 bases not matched to a gene. CDR1 and CDR2 (germline): MNHEY, SVGAGI. This CDR3 is built from 14 residues. This CDR3 reads CASSPRDRGDTQYF. As DNA, the CDR3 is TGTGCCAGCAGTCCCCGGGACAGGGGCGATACGCAGTATTTT.

CDR3 protein: CASSLGLGTYEQYF. The CDR3 bases are TGTGCCAGCAGCCTAGGACTAGGAACTTACGAGCAGTACTTC. The rearrangement uses TRBV7-2 and TRBJ2-7, with TRBD2 matching 7 bases. The germline V gene has CDR1 SGHTA and CDR2 FQGNSA. V dropped 5 bases and J dropped 4; count of bases not matched to a gene: 8. This CDR3 is 14 amino acids long.

The chain is built from TRBV6-2 or TRBV6-3 and TRBJ1-1, with a possible D match to TRBD1 (6 bases). Between the trimmed V and J ends, which lost 4 bases and 0 bases, there was a span of 12 bases. The germline CDR1 and CDR2 sequences are MNHEY and SVGEGT. This CDR3 region has 15 residues. In DNA, the CDR3 is TGTGCCAGCAGTTTTTTACAGGGAATGAACACTGAAGCTTTCTTT. Encoded protein: CASSFLQGMNTEAFF.

V is TRBV5-1 and J is TRBJ2-5; 8 positions agree with TRBD2. V lost 4 bases, J lost 5 bases, and 10 bases stayed unmatched. Germline V CDR1 and CDR2: SGHRS, YFSETQ. This CDR3 is 15 amino acids long. CDR3 region: CASSLSGALLETQYF. The CDR3 bases are TGCGCCAGCAGCCTTAGCGGGGCCCTCCTTGAGACCCAGTACTTC. The variable domain in full, with the rest retrieved from reference TRBV5-1 and TRBJ2-5, is KAGVTQTPRYLIKTRGQQVTLSCSPISGHRSVSWYQQTPGQGLQFLFEYFSETQRNKGNFPGRFSGRQFSNSRSEMNVSTLELGDSALYLCASSLSGALLETQYFGPGTRLLVL.

The chain uses TRBV5-1 and TRBJ1-2; TRBD1 aligns across 10 bases. Germline V lookup: CDR1 SGHRS, CDR2 YFSETQ. V was clipped by 0 bases and J by 8 bases; unmatched bases: 7. The CDR3 runs to 15 residues. DNA for the CDR3: TGCGCCAGCAGCTTGGATGCCGGGACAGGGGTCGGCTACACCTTC. It is translated as CASSLDAGTGVGYTF.

The chain couples TRBV6-5 to TRBJ1-1, with D uncertain. Germline lookup yields CDR1 MNHEY and CDR2 SVGAGI. The CDR3 has 14 amino acids. V dropped 6 bases and J dropped 0 bases, with 11 bases sitting between them. CDR3 DNA sequence: TGTGCCAGCAGAACGATCACAGTGAACACTGAAGCTTTCTTT. Translating it yields CASRTITVNTEAFF.

This chain links TRBV2 with TRBJ1-1; the match to TRBD1 covers 7 bases. CDR3 length equals 14 residues. Trimming removed 4 bases from V and 6 bases from J; junction bases left unmatched: 8. CDR1 is SNHLY and CDR2 is FYNNEI in the germline V gene. CDR3 nucleotides: TGTGCCAGCAGTGGGGACAGCGAGGTGTCTGAAGCTTTCTTT. Amino acids: CASSGDSEVSEAFF.

V usage is TRBV15 and J usage is TRBJ1-2; 9 nucleotides line up with TRBD1. The CDR3 has 17 amino acids. Per the germline V gene, CDR1 is LNHNV and CDR2 is YYDKDF (reference sequence). Germline trimming cut 2 bases from V and 5 bases from J; bases unmatched to any gene: 12. CDR3 sequence (DNA): TGTGCCACCAGCAGATCCCACCGGGACAGGGATGGATATGGCTACACCTTC. Protein sequence: CATSRSHRDRDGYGYTF.

The chain uses TRBV7-2 and TRBJ2-2; D might be TRBD1 (6 bases). V gave up 4 bases and J gave up 3 bases, with 12 bases separating them. CDR3 length: 15 residues. The germline V gene has CDR1 SGHTA and CDR2 FQGNSA. CDR3 sequence: CASSWQGTHTGELFF. Here the CDR3 DNA reads TGTGCCAGCAGCTGGCAGGGGACCCACACCGGGGAGCTGTTTTTT. The variable domain in full, completed from reference TRBV7-2 and TRBJ2-2, reads GAGVSQSPSNKVTEKGKDVELRCDPISGHTALYWYRQSLGQGLEFLIYFQGNSAPDKSGLPSDRFSAERTGGSVSTLTIQRTQQEDSAVYLCASSWQGTHTGELFFGEGSRLTVL.

This rearrangement joins TRBV3-1 (or the pseudogene TRBV3-2) to TRBJ2-3; a weak D match, TRBD1 (6 bases). The CDR3 consists of 13 residues. Germline-derived CDR1 and CDR2 are LGHDT and YNNKEL (reference sequence). Trimming took 1 base from V and 6 from J, leaving 8 bases between them. CDR3 residues: CASSQGRGDTQYF. CDR3 DNA sequence: TGTGCCAGCAGCCAAGGTAGGGGGGATACGCAGTATTTT.

As concerns this clone: This sample also contains other DNA sequences that code for the same CDR3. The chain combines TRBV7-9 with TRBJ1-6; no definite D call. Trimming shortened V by 1 base and J by 4 bases, and 5 bases separated the two germline ends. CDR1 and CDR2 (germline): SEHNR, FQNEAQ (reference sequence). The CDR3 sequence is 14 residues long. DNA for the CDR3: TGTGCCAGCAGCTTAGAACAGTATAATTCACCCCTCCACTTT. It is translated as CASSLEQYNSPLHF.

This chain links TRBV27 with TRBJ1-5, with 9 bases fitting TRBD1. Per germline, CDR1 MNHEY and CDR2 SMNVEV (reference sequence). The CDR3 has 23 residues. V trimming: 2 bases; J trimming: 0 bases; junction bases outside the gene matches: 23. CDR3 DNA: TGTGCCAGCAGTTTAGAACAGGGGGCCCACACTCATGATGCACTGTGTAGCAATCAGCCCCAGCATTTT. It codes for CASSLEQGAHTHDALCSNQPQHF.

This clone was counted between two and nine times. The chain joins TRBV7-2 to TRBJ1-4; 7 bases agree with TRBD1. Germline CDR1 SGHTA, CDR2 FQGNSA. CDR3 length: 15 amino acids. With V trimmed by 1 base and J by 7 bases, 6 bases remained unmatched. CDR3 residues: CASSLGIGGGEKLFF. The CDR3 DNA sequence: TGTGCCAGCAGCTTAGGAATAGGGGGCGGTGAAAAACTGTTTTTT. Full variable domain (outside the CDR3, taken from reference TRBV7-2 and TRBJ1-4): GAGVSQSPSNKVTEKGKDVELRCDPISGHTALYWYRQSLGQGLEFLIYFQGNSAPDKSGLPSDRFSAERTGGSVSTLTIQRTQQEDSAVYLCASSLGIGGGEKLFFGSGTQLSVL.

The sample holds a few counts of this clone. V and J are TRBV9 and TRBJ1-2, with D possibly matching TRBD1 (5 bases). Germline-derived CDR1 and CDR2 are SGDLS and YYNGEE. Trimming removed 1 base at V and 4 bases at J, with 17 bases between. The CDR3 is 16 amino acids. CDR3 protein: CASSVSPSGTIYGYTF. Here the CDR3 DNA reads TGTGCCAGCAGCGTATCGCCGAGCGGGACTATCTATGGCTACACCTTC. The full variable domain, with the rest looked up from reference TRBV9 and TRBJ1-2, is DSGVTQTPKHLITATGQRVTLRCSPRSGDLSVYWYQQSLDQGLQFLIQYYNGEERAKGNILERFSAQQFPDLHSELNLSSLELGDSALYFCASSVSPSGTIYGYTFGSGTRLTVV.

This chain connects TRBV30 to TRBJ2-7; TRBD2 is a possible D gene (5 bases). Trimming left V 3 bases short and J 3 bases short, with 9 bases between. CDR3 length: 12 residues. Per the germline V gene, CDR1 is GTSNPN and CDR2 is SVGIG (reference sequence). CDR3 DNA: TGTGCCTGGAGAAGCGGTCGCTACGAGCAGTACTTC. Translation: CAWRSGRYEQYF.

The chain joins TRBV11-2 to TRBJ2-1, with D tentatively TRBD1 (5 bases). The germline CDR1 and CDR2 sequences are SGHAT and FQNNGV. The V gene lost 1 base and the J gene lost 7 bases, with 23 bases spanning the gap. This CDR3 region has 18 residues. The CDR3 coding sequence is TGTGCCAGCAGCTTAGTCCGCCGCCGGCTGGTCCCAGGGAATGAGCAGTTCTTC. It specifies CASSLVRRRLVPGNEQFF.

The rearrangement joins TRBV18 to TRBJ1-5, with D hard to call. V dropped 2 bases and J dropped 5 bases, with 10 bases sitting between them. This CDR3 region has 14 residues. The germline V gene encodes CDR1 KGHSH and CDR2 LQKENI. CDR3 bases: TGTGCCAGCTCACCAGGGGTGGGAGATCAGCCCCAGCATTTT. This sequence encodes CASSPGVGDQPQHF.

This rearrangement joins TRBV3-1 (or the pseudogene TRBV3-2) to TRBJ1-1; D is unresolved. This CDR3 spans 16 amino acids. Trimming cost V 1 base and J 1 base, with 13 bases left between them. Germline V gene lookup returns CDR1 LGHDT and CDR2 YNNKEL (reference sequence). The CDR3 sequence: CASSQGQRAQNTEAFF. CDR3 sequence (DNA): TGTGCCAGCAGCCAAGGCCAGAGGGCCCAGAACACTGAAGCTTTCTTT.

The chain recombines TRBV27 with TRBJ2-1, with a possible D match to TRBD1 (6 bases). V was shortened by 6 bases and J by 4 bases, with 16 bases between the two germline ends. The germline gives CDR1 MNHEY, CDR2 SMNVEV (reference sequence). The CDR3 has 15 residues. For the CDR3, the DNA is TGTGCCAGCAGAAACACAGGGATAGGGTACAATGAGCAGTTCTTC. Translated: CASRNTGIGYNEQFF.

The chain uses TRBV7-9 and TRBJ2-7, with TRBD1 matching over 12 bases. The CDR3 sequence is 15 residues long. V lost 5 bases to trimming and J lost 7 bases; unmatched junction nucleotides: 9. Per germline, CDR1 SEHNR and CDR2 FQNEAQ (reference sequence). CDR3 DNA: TGTGCCAGCAGCCTTCCGGGACAGGGGGCGAGGGAGCAGTACTTC. This translates into CASSLPGQGAREQYF.

This clone occurred once. The V and J genes are TRBV5-6 and TRBJ2-1; tentative D call: TRBD2 (6 bases). Trimming removed 0 bases from V and 4 bases from J, with 11 bases in between. The CDR3 runs to 15 residues. CDR1 is SGHDT and CDR2 is YYEEEE in the germline V gene. CDR3 amino acids: CASSLAMGGYNEQFF. The CDR3 DNA reads as TGTGCCAGCAGCTTGGCCATGGGAGGTTACAATGAGCAGTTCTTC. The variable domain in full, with the rest retrieved from reference TRBV5-6 and TRBJ2-1, is DAGVTQSPTHLIKTRGQQVTLRCSPKSGHDTVSWYQQALGQGPQFIFQYYEEEERQRGNFPDRFSGHQFPNYSSELNVNALLLGDSALYLCASSLAMGGYNEQFFGPGTRLTVL.

The CDR3 is CASSPMGGGGNTIYF. The CDR3 DNA follows: TGTGCCAGCAGCCCGATGGGGGGGGGTGGAAACACCATATATTTT. The chain carries TRBV7-2 and TRBJ1-3, with TRBD1 as a possible D gene (5 bases). This CDR3 is 15 amino acids long. Germline loops: CDR1 SGHTA, CDR2 FQGNSA. V was trimmed by 5 bases and J by 3 bases, leaving 14 bases between them.

This clone was picked up a small number of times. The rearrangement links TRBV5-4 to TRBJ2-2; 8 bases map to TRBD2. V gave up 6 bases and J gave up 0 bases; unmatched junction bases: 7. Germline lookup yields CDR1 SGHNT and CDR2 YYREEE (reference sequence). The CDR3 consists of 16 residues. The CDR3 DNA reads TGTGCCAGCACCCAAAGGACTAGCTCGAACACCGGGGAGCTGTTTTTT. Amino acids: CASTQRTSSNTGELFF.

This rearrangement joins TRBV18 to TRBJ1-1, with unresolved D. Trimming removed 2 bases at V and 3 bases at J, with 10 bases between. This CDR3 has 14 residues. CDR1 and CDR2 (germline): KGHSH, LQKENI. The CDR3 nucleotides read TGTGCCAGCTCACCAAAGGCCGGAGACACTGAAGCTTTCTTT. Protein sequence: CASSPKAGDTEAFF.

The chain has TRBV7-8 and TRBJ1-4, with D unclear. The CDR3 covers 13 residues. The V gene lost 4 bases and the J gene lost 8 bases, with 11 bases spanning the gap. Germline V gene data show CDR1 as SGHVS and CDR2 as FQNEAQ. The CDR3 reads CASSYRVMEKLFF. The CDR3 nucleotides read TGTGCCAGCAGCTATCGAGTAATGGAAAAACTGTTTTTT.

The table lists this clone with a few counts. The rearrangement joins TRBV30 to TRBJ2-2, with a possible D match to TRBD2 (5 bases). Trimming left V 3 bases short and J 4 bases short, with 9 bases between. The CDR3 extends over 13 amino acids. CDR1 GTSNPN and CDR2 SVGIG come from the germline V gene (reference sequence). The DNA for the CDR3 is TGTGCCTGGAGGGGCGGGTTCACCGGGGAGCTGTTTTTT. Translated, it gives CAWRGGFTGELFF.

This chain links TRBV6-1 with TRBJ1-1, with 8 nucleotides matching TRBD1. The CDR3 spans 16 residues. CDR1 is MNHNS, CDR2 SASEGT, per germline. V shed 4 bases and J 5 bases; nucleotides not matched to a gene: 12. The CDR3 DNA reads as TGTGCCAGCAGTGCTATCTGGACAGGGAAAACGACTGAAGCTTTCTTT. It encodes CASSAIWTGKTTEAFF.

The CDR3 DNA reads TGTGCCAGCAGCCCCCGGACAGTTAGCAATCAGCCCCAGCATTTT. Protein: CASSPRTVSNQPQHF. The chain carries TRBV12-1 and TRBJ1-5; the D segment call TRBD1 is taken from the table without a DNA check. TRBV12-1 constitutes a pseudogene. CDR3 length: 15 amino acids.